The sequence of this TCR beta chain was determined in a study of T-cell memory formation after mild COVID-19. Study findings and constraints: Day 15 to 85 contracting clones showed balanced CD4/CD8; later expanders leaned CD4+. Contracting CD4+ clones sat mainly in CM and EM; CD8+ in EMRA.

One entry per CDR3 protein results from TCRdb running MiXCR on the 5' RACE reads. The sample lists around 250,000 distinct CDR3 sequences; over 9% were seen once. Concerning this clonotype itself: Its target is unknown.

The V end was cut by 8 bases, the J end by 4 bases, with 9 bases between. Germline V gives CDR1 SEHNR, CDR2 FQNEAQ (reference sequence). The CDR3 contains 12 residues. Sequencing was performed on PBMCs or a T cell subset sorted from them (not recorded which). This chain uses TRBV7-9 with TRBJ2-1; no firm D call. The TCR was taken from a man aged 18 to 35 who had mild COVID-19 (a few samples of this study predate the infection). Cell type and time point are not known. DNA of the CDR3: TGTGCCAGCGAGGCCGATTACAATGAGCAGTTCTTC. It specifies CASEADYNEQFF.